The rows below give T cell receptor beta chains drawn from one sample of a study of identifying expanded T cells in peripheral blood. Measured with immunoSEQ multiplex PCR; TCRdb has only the in-frame clones, and not every one. The data show 90,000 to 100,000 clones, nearly 90% seen once. The material sequenced was blood. These receptors were obtained from a person aged 18 to 75 in good health. CDR3s include the opening cysteine and the closing phenylalanine or tryptophan. The D gene is left open where the match is weak.

D	V	J	DNA	CDR3
-	TRBV27	TRBJ2-7	TGTGCCAGCAGTTTACTTCCGGGAAACTACGAGCAGTACTTC	CASSLLPGNYEQYF
TRBD1	TRBV5-6	TRBJ1-3	TGTGCCAGCAGCGCTGACAGGGTAGGAGGAAACACCATATATTTT	CASSADRVGGNTIYF
-	TRBV11-2	TRBJ1-3	TGTGCCAGCACAGGGCTACCGTTGACTGGAAACACCATATATTTT	CASTGLPLTGNTIYF
-	TRBV27	TRBJ2-7	TGTGCCAGCAGTTTCGAACAGGGCTCCTACGAGCAGTACTTC	CASSFEQGSYEQYF
TRBD2	TRBV5-1	TRBJ2-1	TGCGCCAGCAGCTCTGGACTAGTGGGCCTTGAGCAGTTCTTC	CASSSGLVGLEQFF
-	TRBV27	TRBJ1-2	TGTGCCAGCAGTTCAGTCCGGGGCTATGGCTACACCTTC	CASSSVRGYGYTF
TRBD1	TRBV7-9	TRBJ2-1	TGTGCCAGCAGCTTACGGGACAGGGGGCTTCATGAGCAGTTCTTC	CASSLRDRGLHEQFF
TRBD1	TRBV2	TRBJ1-2	TGTGCCAGCAGTATCCTCCCGGACAGGGCCCATGGCTACACCTTC	CASSILPDRAHGYTF
-	TRBV2	TRBJ1-3	TGTGCCAGCAGTGAAGTCTCAGGGACTGGAAACACCATATATTTT	CASSEVSGTGNTIYF
TRBD2	TRBV7-8	TRBJ2-5	TGTGCCAGCAGCCGACCGGGCCTAGCGGGGGGGCCCAGAGAGACCCAGTACTTC	CASSRPGLAGGPRETQYF
-	TRBV27	TRBJ1-5	TGTGCCAGCAGCGAAACGACTGGTCAGCCCCAGCATTTT	CASSETTGQPQHF
-	TRBV18	TRBJ2-5	TGTGCCAGCTCACCACTTCACACGGCTACACAAGAGACCCAGTACTTC	CASSPLHTATQETQYF
TRBD1	TRBV7-2	TRBJ1-2	TGTGCCAGCAGTCGATACGGGACAGTTAACTATGGCTACACCTTC	CASSRYGTVNYGYTF